This TCR beta chain is from a study of blood T cells in healthy people across ages. Study as a whole: Template switching retrieved approximately one barcoded beta molecule for each two T cells.

A sample-barcoded 5' primer and a J-beta primer mix were used in a second PCR of roughly 7 to 11 cycles. TCRdb passed the 5' RACE reads through MiXCR, listing each CDR3 protein once. The sample holds 800,000 or so distinct CDR3 sequences, just under 25% seen once. Staff drew ten milliliters of peripheral blood from each donor. These data are also associated with another study on T cells of mothers and their children.

The sequenced sample was blood. The source is a boy aged 10-17 years in good health.

The CDR3 is CASSQDKGQYGYTF. CDR3 nucleotides: TGCGCCAGCAGCCAAGATAAGGGACAGTATGGCTACACCTTC. This chain joins TRBV4-3 and TRBJ1-2; 7 bases are shared with TRBD1. J was trimmed by 5 bases and V by 0 bases; bases with no gene match: 3. Germline CDR1 and CDR2: LGHNA and YSLEER. The CDR3 spans 14 residues.